A single sample is the source of the 6 T cell receptor beta chains below, sequenced in a study of regulatory T cells in long-lasting Graves disease. Documented time point: newly diagnosed GD, antithyroid drugs for less than 3 months. PBMC-derived RNA was used for the TCR library. Investigators prepared the TCR beta libraries by applying iRepertoire HTBI primers and Arm-PCR of CDR3 regions. MiXCR, applied by TCRdb to the multiplex PCR reads, yields one record per CDR3 protein. This table holds some 400,000 distinct CDR3 sequences, just under 15% found once. These same data were also listed under a study on T cells in Graves' hyperthyroidism and ophthalmopathy.

This specimen was peripheral blood mononuclear cells (PBMCs), taken at new diagnosis, from a patient treated with antithyroid drugs. These receptors came from a woman aged 25-40 years with Graves disease.

The table lists this clonotype with many counts. The rearrangement links TRBV20-1 to TRBJ2-4; 9 nucleotides align to TRBD2. The V gene's germline CDR1 is DFQATT and CDR2 SNEGSKA (reference sequence). The CDR3 spans 15 residues. Trimming removed 6 bases from V and 1 base from J; junction bases left unmatched: 7. The CDR3 bases are TGCAGTGCCGTTAGCGGGAGTGCGGCCAAAAACATTCAGTACTTC. It codes for CSAVSGSAAKNIQYF.

This clonotype was counted between two and nine times. This sequence joins TRBV28 and TRBJ1-4; TRBD1 might be the D (6 bases). V was trimmed by 4 bases and J by 10 bases, leaving 16 bases between them. The CDR3 extends over 14 amino acids. The V gene's germline CDR1 is MDHEN and CDR2 SYDVKM. Here the CDR3 reads CASSYSGGVGKLFF. CDR3 coding DNA: TGTGCCAGCAGTTATTCGGGGGGCGTAGGAAAACTGTTTTTT.

This clonotype was counted only a few times. V is TRBV7-9 and J is TRBJ2-7; perhaps TRBD1 as D (6 bases). Per germline, CDR1 SEHNR and CDR2 FQNEAQ (reference sequence). V lost 1 base and J 4 bases, leaving 20 bases between the germline ends. This CDR3 is 17 amino acids long. DNA for the CDR3: TGTGCCAGCAGCTTAGTTGAGGTTGGCAGGGGTGGTTACGAGCAGTACTTC. Residues: CASSLVEVGRGGYEQYF.

This clonotype was seen more than once but under ten times. The J gene is TRBJ2-5, the V gene TRBV25-1; no firm D call. V lost 1 base and J 1 base, leaving 7 bases between the germline ends. The CDR3 extends over 14 amino acids. Looked up from germline, CDR1 is MGHDK and CDR2 is SYGVNS. This CDR3 is CASSESGRQETQYF. The CDR3 DNA reads as TGTGCCAGCAGTGAATCAGGACGCCAAGAGACCCAGTACTTC.

J is TRBJ2-2 and V is TRBV9; D is undetermined. Looked up from germline, CDR1 is SGDLS and CDR2 is YYNGEE. Between the trimmed V and J ends, which lost 0 bases and 8 bases, there was a span of 5 bases. The CDR3 has 12 residues. The chain's CDR3 is CASSVVSGELFF. The CDR3 DNA sequence: TGTGCCAGCAGCGTAGTGTCGGGGGAGCTGTTTTTT.

This clonotype came up many times. This chain links TRBV30 with TRBJ1-2; D gene ambiguous. Germline V gene lookup returns CDR1 GTSNPN and CDR2 SVGIG (reference sequence). CDR3 size: 13 residues. Trimming stripped 8 bases from V and 1 base from J, with 14 bases between. The CDR3 reads CAVPEEGNYGYTF. DNA for the CDR3: TGTGCCGTCCCAGAGGAGGGTAACTATGGCTACACCTTC.